The next 12 T cell receptor beta chains were all read from a single sample in a study of CD8+ T cells in alopecia areata. RNA was isolated and reverse transcribed to cDNA, the sequencing template. Data came from immunoSEQ multiplex PCR; TCRdb stores just in-frame clones and leaves some out. The table records around 140,000 clones, about nine tenths of them present only once. Sample: CD8+ T cells sorted from blood, taken at week 0. These receptors were collected from a human donor with alopecia areata.

This CDR3 is CSVELLRDRVSNEQFF. CDR3 nucleotides: TGCAGCGTTGAACTTTTAAGGGACAGGGTTAGCAATGAGCAGTTCTTC. The chain carries TRBV29-1 and TRBJ2-1; the match to TRBD1 covers 9 bases. The V gene end was trimmed by 2 bases and the J gene end by 6 bases; junction bases not matched to a gene: 11. The length of the CDR3 is 16 residues. CDR1 and CDR2 (germline): SQVTM, ANQGSEA.

Notes on this clone: This same CDR3 is encoded by further DNA sequences in the sample. J is TRBJ1-1 and V is TRBV2, with a weak D call TRBD1 (5 bases). V shed 4 bases and J shed 6 bases, with 9 bases lying between them. Germline V gene lookup returns CDR1 SNHLY and CDR2 FYNNEI. This CDR3 contains 12 residues. The CDR3 reads CASSVGTAEAFF. CDR3 coding DNA: TGTGCCAGCAGTGTGGGGACCGCTGAAGCTTTCTTT.

Turning to this clone: The same CDR3 can be traced to other DNA sequences in this sample. This chain uses TRBV5-6 with TRBJ1-1, with unresolved D. The V and J ends lost 2 bases and 1 base respectively, with 9 bases between them. This CDR3 spans 14 amino acids. CDR1 and CDR2 (germline): SGHDT, YYEEEE. CDR3 in DNA: TGTGCCAGCAGCTTAGCTGGACCGAACACTGAAGCTTTCTTT. It translates to CASSLAGPNTEAFF.

As regards this clone: Other nucleotide sequences in the sample specify the same CDR3. The chain has TRBV2 and TRBJ1-5; no clear D. The CDR3 has 14 amino acids. V lost 4 bases to trimming and J lost 0 bases, with 7 bases between them. Germline CDR1 reads SNHLY; CDR2 reads FYNNEI. Written as DNA, the CDR3 is TGTGCCAGCAGTGTCGACAATAGCAATCAGCCCCAGCATTTT. Translating gives CASSVDNSNQPQHF.

The chain couples TRBV19 to TRBJ2-1, with 9 bases identical to TRBD1. The J segment lost 8 bases and the V segment lost 6 bases, leaving 8 bases of the junction unmatched. The CDR3 sequence is 14 residues long. The V gene's germline CDR1 is LNHDA and CDR2 SQIVND (reference sequence). As DNA, the CDR3 is TGTGCCAGTAGCCTAGGGACAGGGCGGGATGAGCAGTTCTTC. It specifies CASSLGTGRDEQFF.

The chain links TRBV19 to TRBJ2-2, with 9 positions matching TRBD1. Germline V gene sequence: CDR1 LNHDA, CDR2 SQIVND (reference sequence). The CDR3 runs to 16 residues. V lost 5 bases and J lost 6; bases outside the gene matches: 10. In DNA form, the CDR3 reads TGTGCCAGTAGTCAGACAGGGGGATTAGCTGCCGGGGAGCTGTTTTTT. This codes for CASSQTGGLAAGELFF.

This clone has more than one count but fewer than ten. The chain has TRBV7-6 and TRBJ2-7; no definite D call. The ends were cut back, 5 bases at V and 6 bases at J, with 20 bases in the middle. Germline assignment: CDR1 SGHVS and CDR2 FNYEAQ. The CDR3 runs 15 residues. The CDR3 DNA is TGTGCCAGCAGCCCCAAAGGGCCGGAGACGGGCGAGCAGTACTTC. Translated, it gives CASSPKGPETGEQYF.

The chain recombines TRBV5-4 with TRBJ2-1; 12 bases align to TRBD1. The CDR3 covers 13 residues. CDR1 and CDR2 from the germline V gene are SGHNT and YYREEE (reference sequence). J gave up 7 bases and V 7 bases, and 3 bases lay outside the gene matches. The CDR3 spells CASGGQGANEQFF. CDR3 in DNA: TGTGCCAGCGGGGGACAGGGGGCAAATGAGCAGTTCTTC.

This chain uses TRBV27 with TRBJ2-7, with TRBD1 matching 8 bases. Germline V gene lookup returns CDR1 MNHEY and CDR2 SMNVEV (reference sequence). After removal of 8 bases from V and 4 bases from J, the junction contained 13 bases not matched to a gene. The CDR3 runs 15 residues. The CDR3 reads CASGSLGQAIYEQYF. The CDR3 DNA sequence: TGTGCCAGCGGGTCATTGGGACAGGCGATTTACGAGCAGTACTTC.

This clone was seen a handful of times. The chain recombines TRBV29-1 with TRBJ2-7; D uncertain. The CDR3 totals 13 residues. Germline values: CDR1 SQVTM, CDR2 ANQGSEA. V gave up 1 base and J gave up 3 bases, with 10 bases separating them. The CDR3 DNA reads TGCAGCGTTGAAGGAGAACAGCGCTACGAGCAGTACTTC. Translating it yields CSVEGEQRYEQYF.

The chain couples TRBV27 to TRBJ2-1; tentatively, D is TRBD1 (6 bases). CDR3 length equals 12 residues. The V end lost 2 bases, the J end lost 7 bases, and 6 bases lay between the germline ends. The V gene's germline CDR1 is MNHEY and CDR2 SMNVEV (reference sequence). The chain's CDR3 is CASSLTGNEQFF. CDR3 bases: TGTGCCAGCAGTTTAACAGGGAATGAGCAGTTCTTC.

The chain combines TRBV12-5 with TRBJ1-5; the D is unclear. V lost 5 bases and J 0 bases, leaving 17 bases between the germline ends. From germline, CDR1 is LGHNT and CDR2 FRNRAP. The CDR3 is 17 residues long. CDR3 in DNA: TGTGCTAGTGGTCAACCCCTAGGGCGGATTAGCAATCAGCCCCAGCATTTT. Protein product: CASGQPLGRISNQPQHF. The full variable domain, with the rest looked up from reference TRBV12-5 and TRBJ1-5, is DARVTQTPRHKVTEMGQEVTMRCQPILGHNTVFWYRQTMMQGLELLAYFRNRAPLDDSGMPKDRFSAEMPDATLATLKIQPSEPRDSAVYFCASGQPLGRISNQPQHFGDGTRLSIL.